The subject of this entry is one T cell receptor (beta chain). No patient received treatment before thyroid surgery. This entry comes from a study of metastatic and nonmetastatic thyroid tumors. TCRdb re-processed the PCR reads through MiXCR. The profile shows tens of thousands of clones, about 3.9% of them singletons. Germline-derived CDR1 and CDR2 are SEHNR and FQNEAQ (reference sequence). The junction had 10 bases not matched to a gene; V was cut back by 1 base and J by 5 bases. The CDR3 contains 16 residues. The TCR originated in a female donor with papillary thyroid cancer or a benign thyroid nodule (not recorded which). Some clones in this sample may be carry-over from other donors' samples. The sample comprised blood. The rearrangement joins TRBV7-9 to TRBJ2-5; 7 bases match TRBD2. CDR3 sequence: CASSLGTSRAGETQYF. In nucleotides, the CDR3 is TGTGCCAGCAGCTTAGGGACTAGTCGGGCGGGGGAGACCCAGTACTTC.